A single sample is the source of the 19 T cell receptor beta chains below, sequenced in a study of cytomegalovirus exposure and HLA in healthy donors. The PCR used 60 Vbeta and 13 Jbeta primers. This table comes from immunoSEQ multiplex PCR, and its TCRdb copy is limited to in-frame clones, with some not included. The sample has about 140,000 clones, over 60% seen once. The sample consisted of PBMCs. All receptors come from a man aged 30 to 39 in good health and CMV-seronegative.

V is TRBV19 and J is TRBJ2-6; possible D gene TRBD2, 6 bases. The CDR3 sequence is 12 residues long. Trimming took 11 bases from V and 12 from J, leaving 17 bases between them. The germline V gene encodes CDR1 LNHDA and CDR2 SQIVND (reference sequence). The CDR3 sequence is CASRRDFGVLTF. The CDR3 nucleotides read TGTGCCTCCCGCCGGGACTTTGGCGTCCTGACTTTC.

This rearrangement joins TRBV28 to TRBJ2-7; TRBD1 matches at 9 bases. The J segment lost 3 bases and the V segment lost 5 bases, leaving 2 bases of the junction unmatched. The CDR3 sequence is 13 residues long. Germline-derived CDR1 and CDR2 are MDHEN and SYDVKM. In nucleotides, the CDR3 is TGTGCCAGCAGTCGGACAGGGGTCTACGAGCAGTACTTC. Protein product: CASSRTGVYEQYF.

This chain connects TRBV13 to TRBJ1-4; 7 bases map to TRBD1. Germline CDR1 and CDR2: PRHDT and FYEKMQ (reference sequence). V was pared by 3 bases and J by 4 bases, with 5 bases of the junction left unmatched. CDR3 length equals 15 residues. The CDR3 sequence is CASSFGGTVNEKLFF. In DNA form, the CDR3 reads TGTGCCAGCAGCTTTGGCGGGACAGTTAATGAAAAACTGTTTTTT.

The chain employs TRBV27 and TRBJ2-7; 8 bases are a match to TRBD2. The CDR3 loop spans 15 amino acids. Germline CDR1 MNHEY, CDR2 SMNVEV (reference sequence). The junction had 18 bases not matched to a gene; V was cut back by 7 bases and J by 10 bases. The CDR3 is CASTLKDSGRGVQYF. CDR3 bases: TGTGCCAGCACCCTCAAAGACTCCGGGAGGGGCGTTCAGTACTTC.

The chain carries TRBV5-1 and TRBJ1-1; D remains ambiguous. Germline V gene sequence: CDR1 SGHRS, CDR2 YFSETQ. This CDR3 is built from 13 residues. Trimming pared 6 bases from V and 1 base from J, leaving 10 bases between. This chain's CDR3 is CASTTDANTEAFF. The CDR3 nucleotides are TGCGCCAGCACTACCGATGCGAACACTGAAGCTTTCTTT. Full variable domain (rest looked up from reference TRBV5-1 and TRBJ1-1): KAGVTQTPRYLIKTRGQQVTLSCSPISGHRSVSWYQQTPGQGLQFLFEYFSETQRNKGNFPGRFSGRQFSNSRSEMNVSTLELGDSALYLCASTTDANTEAFFGQGTRLTVV.

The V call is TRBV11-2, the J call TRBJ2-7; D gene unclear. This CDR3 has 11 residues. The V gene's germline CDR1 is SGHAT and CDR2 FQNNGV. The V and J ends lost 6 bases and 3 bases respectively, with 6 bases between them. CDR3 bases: TGTGCCAGCAGTTACAGCTACGAGCAGTACTTC. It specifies CASSYSYEQYF.

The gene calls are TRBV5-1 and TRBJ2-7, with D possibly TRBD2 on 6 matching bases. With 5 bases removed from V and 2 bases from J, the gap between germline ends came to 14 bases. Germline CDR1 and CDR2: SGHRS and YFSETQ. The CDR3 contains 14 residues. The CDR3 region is CASSSGIAAYEQYF. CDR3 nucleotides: TGCGCCAGCAGTTCAGGGATAGCGGCCTACGAGCAGTACTTC. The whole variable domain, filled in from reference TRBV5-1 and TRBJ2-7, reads KAGVTQTPRYLIKTRGQQVTLSCSPISGHRSVSWYQQTPGQGLQFLFEYFSETQRNKGNFPGRFSGRQFSNSRSEMNVSTLELGDSALYLCASSSGIAAYEQYFGPGTRLTVT.

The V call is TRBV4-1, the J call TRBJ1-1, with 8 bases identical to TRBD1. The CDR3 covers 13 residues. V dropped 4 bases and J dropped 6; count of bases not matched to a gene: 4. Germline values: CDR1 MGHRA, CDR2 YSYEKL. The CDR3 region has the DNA TGCGCCAGCAGCCCTGGACAGGGTCCTGAAGCTTTCTTT. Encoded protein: CASSPGQGPEAFF.

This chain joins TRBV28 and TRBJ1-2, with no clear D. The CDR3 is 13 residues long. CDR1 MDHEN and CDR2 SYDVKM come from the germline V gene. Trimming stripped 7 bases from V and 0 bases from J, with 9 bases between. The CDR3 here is CASTTTANYGYTF. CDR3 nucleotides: TGTGCCAGCACAACAACAGCTAACTATGGCTACACCTTC.

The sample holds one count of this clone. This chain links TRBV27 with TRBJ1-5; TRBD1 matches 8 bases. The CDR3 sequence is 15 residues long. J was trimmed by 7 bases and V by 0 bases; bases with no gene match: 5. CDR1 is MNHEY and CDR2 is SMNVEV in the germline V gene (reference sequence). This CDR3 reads CASSLSGTGGQPQHF. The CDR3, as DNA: TGTGCCAGCAGTTTATCGGGGACAGGTGGACAGCCCCAGCATTTT.

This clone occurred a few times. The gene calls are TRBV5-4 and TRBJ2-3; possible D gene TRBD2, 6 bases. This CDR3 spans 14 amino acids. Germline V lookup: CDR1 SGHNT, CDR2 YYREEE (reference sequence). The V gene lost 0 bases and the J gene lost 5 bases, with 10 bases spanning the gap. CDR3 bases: TGTGCCAGCAGCTTGGTACTTAGCGGAGATACGCAGTATTTT. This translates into CASSLVLSGDTQYF.

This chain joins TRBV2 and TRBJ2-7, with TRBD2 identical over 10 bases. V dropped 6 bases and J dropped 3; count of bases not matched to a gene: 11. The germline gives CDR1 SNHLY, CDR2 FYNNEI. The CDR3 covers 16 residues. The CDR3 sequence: CASRLGGASGSYEQYF. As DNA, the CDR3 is TGTGCCAGCAGGCTAGGCGGGGCTAGCGGGAGCTACGAGCAGTACTTC.

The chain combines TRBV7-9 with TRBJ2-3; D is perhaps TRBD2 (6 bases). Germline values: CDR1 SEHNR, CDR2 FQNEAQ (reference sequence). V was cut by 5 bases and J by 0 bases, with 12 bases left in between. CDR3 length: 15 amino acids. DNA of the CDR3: TGTGCCAGCAGCACATCGGGACTTAGCACAGATACGCAGTATTTT. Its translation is CASSTSGLSTDTQYF.

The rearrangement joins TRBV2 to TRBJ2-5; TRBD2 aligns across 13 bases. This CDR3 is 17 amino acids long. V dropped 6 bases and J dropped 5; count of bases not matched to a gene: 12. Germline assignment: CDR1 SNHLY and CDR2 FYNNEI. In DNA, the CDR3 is TGTGCCAGCAGAGGGACTAGCGGGATAGGCTGGCGGGAGACCCAGTACTTC. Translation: CASRGTSGIGWRETQYF.

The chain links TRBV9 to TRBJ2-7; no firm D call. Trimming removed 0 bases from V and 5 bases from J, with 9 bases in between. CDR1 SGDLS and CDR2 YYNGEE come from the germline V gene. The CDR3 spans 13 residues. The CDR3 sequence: CASSVDTPDEQYF. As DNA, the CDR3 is TGTGCCAGCAGCGTAGATACCCCAGACGAGCAGTACTTC. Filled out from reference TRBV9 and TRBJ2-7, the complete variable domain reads DSGVTQTPKHLITATGQRVTLRCSPRSGDLSVYWYQQSLDQGLQFLIQYYNGEERAKGNILERFSAQQFPDLHSELNLSSLELGDSALYFCASSVDTPDEQYFGPGTRLTVT.

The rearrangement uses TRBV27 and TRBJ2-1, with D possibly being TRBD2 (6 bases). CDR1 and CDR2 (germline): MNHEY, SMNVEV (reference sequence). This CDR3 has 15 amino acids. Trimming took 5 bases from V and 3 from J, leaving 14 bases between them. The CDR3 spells CASSLGLPNYNEQFF. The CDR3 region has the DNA TGTGCCAGCAGTCTGGGACTCCCAAACTACAATGAGCAGTTCTTC.

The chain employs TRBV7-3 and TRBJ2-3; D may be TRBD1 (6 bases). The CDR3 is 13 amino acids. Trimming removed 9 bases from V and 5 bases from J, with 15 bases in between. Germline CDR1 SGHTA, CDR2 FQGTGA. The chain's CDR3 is CASRMGAEDTQYF. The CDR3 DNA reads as TGTGCCAGTCGGATGGGGGCGGAAGATACGCAGTATTTT.

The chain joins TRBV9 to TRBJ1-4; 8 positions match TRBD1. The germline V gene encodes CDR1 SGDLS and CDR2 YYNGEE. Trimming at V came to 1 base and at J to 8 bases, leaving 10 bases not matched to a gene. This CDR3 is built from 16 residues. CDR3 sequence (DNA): TGTGCCAGCAGCGTACGCACAGGGGGAGGAAGGGAAAAACTGTTTTTT. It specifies CASSVRTGGGREKLFF.

Written as DNA, the CDR3 is TGTGCCAGCTCACCAACCAGGGGGGTAACTAATGAAAAACTGTTTTTT. Translated: CASSPTRGVTNEKLFF. The chain recombines TRBV18 with TRBJ1-4; 7 bases agree with TRBD1. From germline, CDR1 is KGHSH and CDR2 LQKENI. The V segment lost 2 bases and the J segment 1 base; nucleotides outside the gene matches: 4. CDR3 length: 16 amino acids.